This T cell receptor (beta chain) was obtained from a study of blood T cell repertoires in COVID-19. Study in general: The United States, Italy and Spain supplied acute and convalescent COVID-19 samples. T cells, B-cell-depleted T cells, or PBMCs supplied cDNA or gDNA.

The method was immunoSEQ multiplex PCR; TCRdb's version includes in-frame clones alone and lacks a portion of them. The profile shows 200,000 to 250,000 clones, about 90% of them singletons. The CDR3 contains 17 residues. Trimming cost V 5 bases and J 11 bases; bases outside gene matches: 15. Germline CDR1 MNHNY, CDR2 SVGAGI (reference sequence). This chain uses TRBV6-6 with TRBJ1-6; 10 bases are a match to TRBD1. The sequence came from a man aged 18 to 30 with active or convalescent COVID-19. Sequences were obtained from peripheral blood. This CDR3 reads CASSRLDPDRGEPPLHF. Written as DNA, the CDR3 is TGTGCCAGCAGTCGCCTCGATCCGGACAGGGGGGAGCCACCCCTCCACTTT.